The entry that follows covers one T cell receptor (beta chain) sequence. Losses at the gene ends were 6 bases for V and 9 bases for J; bases not matched to a gene: 5. The germline gives CDR1 ENHRY, CDR2 SYGVKD. This CDR3 region has 15 residues. MiXCR, applied by TCRdb to the RT-PCR reads, yields one record per CDR3 protein. The table includes 650,000 to 800,000 distinct CDR3 sequences, about 14% detected once. The sequence came from a female donor in good health, serving as a healthy control. Sequences were obtained from memory CD4+ T cells from blood. The chain uses TRBV10-3 and TRBJ2-2; TRBD2 matches 15 bases. The CDR3, as DNA: TGTGCCATCAGAGGACTAGCGGGGGGGCCCCGGGAGCTGTTTTTT. As protein: CAIRGLAGGPRELFF.